These T cell receptor beta chains were read from a single sample in a study of molecular identifiers for immune sequencing clone quantification. MiXCR, applied by TCRdb to the PCR reads, yields one record per CDR3 protein. Altogether approximately 90,000 distinct CDR3 sequences are present, around 20% being singletons, with the ten largest covering about 1%. Material: naive CD8+ T cells from blood, with Jurkat cell RNA spiked in. Receptor source: a human donor in good health. Some libraries in this study had Jurkat cell RNA spiked in. The CDR3 runs from the conserved cysteine through the conserved F or W. D genes are given only for firm matches. Clone sizes are given selectively: once, few, many, or a class where the clone is expanded.

>TRBJ2-5|NA|TRBV7-9|many
CASSLVGQPETQYF
TGTGCCAGCAGCTTAGTTGGACAGCCAGAGACCCAGTACTTC
>TRBJ2-5|TRBD2|TRBV27|many
CASSLLAGGPLDQETQYF
TGTGCCAGCAGTTTACTAGCGGGAGGGCCCCTGGACCAAGAGACCCAGTACTTC
>TRBJ1-1|NA|TRBV12-3/TRBV12-4|NA
CASGLSGSHTEAFF
TGTGCCAGCGGTTTGTCGGGGTCGCACACTGAAGCTTTCTTT
>TRBJ2-5|NA|TRBV7-9|few
CASSSPTRGDHQETQYF
TGTGCCAGCAGCTCGCCAACACGGGGAGACCACCAAGAGACCCAGTACTTC
>TRBJ1-6|NA|TRBV27|NA
CASSNGTRSPLHF
TGTGCCAGCAGTAACGGGACTCGATCACCCCTCCACTTT
>TRBJ2-1|TRBD2|TRBV2|once
CASSETSGSSYNEQFF
TGTGCCAGCAGCGAGACTAGCGGAAGCTCCTACAATGAGCAGTTCTTC
>TRBJ1-5|NA|TRBV6-2/TRBV6-3|many
CASGGRVGQPQHF
TGTGCCAGCGGAGGCAGGGTGGGACAGCCCCAGCATTTT
>TRBJ2-7|TRBD1|TRBV27|NA
CASSMTGHYEQYF
TGTGCCAGCAGCATGACAGGGCACTACGAGCAGTACTTC
>TRBJ2-4|TRBD2|TRBV7-9|many
CASSARLAGGAKNIQYF
TGTGCCAGCAGCGCACGTCTGGCGGGAGGGGCCAAAAACATTCAGTACTTC
>TRBJ2-2|TRBD2|TRBV28|NA
CASSLGSGRVSGELFF
TGTGCCAGCAGTTTAGGAAGCGGGAGGGTCAGCGGGGAGCTGTTTTTT